The 14 T cell receptor beta chains listed next were all sequenced from one sample in a study of CD8+ T cells in alopecia areata. Extracted RNA was reverse transcribed into cDNA, the sequencing template. Sequencing used immunoSEQ multiplex PCR; TCRdb keeps in-frame clones, though not all of them. This sample has about 150,000 clones; about nine tenths occur once, and the top ten carry about 14%. The sample in question was CD8+ T cells sorted from blood, obtained at week 0. The receptors shown here come from a human donor with alopecia areata.

The V call is TRBV7-6, the J call TRBJ2-1; the D call may be TRBD1 or TRBD2 (5 bases each). CDR1 and CDR2 (germline): SGHVS, FNYEAQ. CDR3 size: 16 residues. Deletions cut 7 bases from V and 2 bases from J, with 18 bases between. The CDR3 nucleotides are TGTGCCAGCACCCCCGGGTTGGGGACCCCCTACAATGAGCAGTTCTTC. Translated, it gives CASTPGLGTPYNEQFF.

This clone was seen only a few times. This chain joins TRBV4-1 and TRBJ2-1; D possibly corresponds to TRBD1 (6 bases). V gave up 6 bases and J gave up 7 bases, with 34 bases separating them. Germline loops: CDR1 MGHRA, CDR2 YSYEKL. The CDR3 covers 20 residues. The CDR3 loop is CASSPLTLASGTSLGNEQFF. The CDR3 DNA reads TGCGCCAGCAGTCCTCTGACCCTGGCTTCCGGGACATCCCTGGGGAATGAGCAGTTCTTC.

The J gene is TRBJ2-6, the V gene TRBV5-6, with 8 nucleotides matching TRBD1. V lost 0 bases and J lost 4; bases outside the gene matches: 3. Looked up from germline, CDR1 is SGHDT and CDR2 is YYEEEE. The CDR3 has 16 residues. The CDR3 nucleotides are TGTGCCAGCAGCTTGGGGACAGGGCTCGGGGCCAACGTCCTGACTTTC. Its translation: CASSLGTGLGANVLTF.

This clone was seen a single time. V usage is TRBV6-1 and J usage is TRBJ2-2; D assignment may be TRBD1 or TRBD2 (5 bases each). The germline CDR1 and CDR2 sequences are MNHNS and SASEGT. Trimming took off 6 bases at V and 7 bases at J, with 9 bases between the two ends. The CDR3 runs to 12 residues. The CDR3 protein is CASSGAYGELFF. In DNA, the CDR3 is TGTGCCAGCAGCGGGGCCTACGGGGAGCTGTTTTTT.

The chain carries TRBV30 and TRBJ1-5; no clear D gene. Germline CDR1 is GTSNPN and CDR2 is SVGIG (reference sequence). V gave up 2 bases and J gave up 2 bases, with 7 bases separating them. This CDR3 contains 13 residues. The CDR3 loop reads CAWSPGGNQPQHF. CDR3 sequence (DNA): TGTGCCTGGAGTCCCGGGGGCAATCAGCCCCAGCATTTT.

The chain joins TRBV7-3 to TRBJ2-1; possibly TRBD2 for D (5 bases). Germline loops: CDR1 SGHTA, CDR2 FQGTGA. The CDR3 contains 14 residues. The V gene lost 5 bases and the J gene lost 3 bases, with 11 bases spanning the gap. The chain's CDR3 is CASSGTGVYNEQFF. CDR3 nucleotide sequence: TGTGCCAGCAGCGGAACCGGGGTCTACAATGAGCAGTTCTTC.

The rearrangement uses TRBV7-9 and TRBJ2-6, with 7 bases lining up with TRBD2. This CDR3 is 17 amino acids long. J gave up 0 bases and V 5 bases, and 7 bases lay outside the gene matches. The germline V gene encodes CDR1 SEHNR and CDR2 FQNEAQ (reference sequence). The CDR3: CASSLSGGLSGANVLTF. The CDR3 region has the DNA TGTGCCAGCAGCCTATCGGGGGGTCTCTCTGGGGCCAACGTCCTGACTTTC.

This chain uses TRBV30 with TRBJ1-1; possible D gene TRBD1, 6 bases. Germline CDR1 GTSNPN, CDR2 SVGIG (reference sequence). The ends were cut back, 1 base at V and 6 bases at J, with 15 bases in the middle. The CDR3 loop spans 14 amino acids. CDR3 coding DNA: TGTGCCTGGAGTGAGGGACAAGTGGGGCCTGAAGCTTTCTTT. Protein product: CAWSEGQVGPEAFF.

The chain employs TRBV25-1 and TRBJ1-1; D is ambiguous. CDR1 is MGHDK and CDR2 is SYGVNS in the germline V gene. V lost 5 bases and J lost 1, with 5 bases in between. This CDR3 region has 12 residues. CDR3 amino acids: CASSLGNTEAFF. The CDR3 DNA follows: TGTGCCAGCAGTCTCGGGAACACTGAAGCTTTCTTT. Supplemented by reference TRBV25-1 and TRBJ1-1, the full variable domain reads EADIYQTPRYLVIGTGKKITLECSQTMGHDKMYWYQQDPGMELHLIHYSYGVNSTEKGDLSSESTVSRIRTEHFPLTLESARPSHTSQYLCASSLGNTEAFFGQGTRLTVV.

The chain carries TRBV29-1 and TRBJ1-1; no definite D call. This CDR3 is built from 11 residues. Germline V gives CDR1 SQVTM, CDR2 ANQGSEA. The V end lost 5 bases, the J end lost 4 bases, and 8 bases lay between the germline ends. CDR3 sequence: CSVFLGTEAFF. The CDR3 nucleotides read TGCAGCGTTTTCCTGGGCACTGAAGCTTTCTTT.

The gene calls are TRBV19 and TRBJ2-7, with D unresolved. With 6 bases removed from V and 3 bases from J, the gap between germline ends came to 12 bases. The CDR3 length is 13 residues. The V gene's germline CDR1 is LNHDA and CDR2 SQIVND (reference sequence). The CDR3 loop is CASSDLTNYEQYF. The CDR3 DNA follows: TGTGCCAGTAGCGATCTTACCAACTACGAGCAGTACTTC.

The rearrangement joins TRBV27 to TRBJ1-2; 11 nucleotides agree with TRBD1. CDR1 is MNHEY, CDR2 SMNVEV, per germline (reference sequence). The CDR3 totals 14 residues. The J segment lost 4 bases and the V segment lost 3 bases, leaving 1 base of the junction unmatched. The CDR3 is CASSFGTGGYGYTF. CDR3 nucleotides: TGTGCCAGCAGTTTTGGGACAGGGGGCTATGGCTACACCTTC.

The chain uses TRBV5-6 and TRBJ2-1; 7 bases align to TRBD2. J was trimmed by 7 bases and V by 3 bases; bases with no gene match: 7. Germline V gene lookup returns CDR1 SGHDT and CDR2 YYEEEE. This CDR3 contains 14 residues. In DNA, the CDR3 is TGTGCCAGCAGCTCTCTGACTAGCTTAAATGAGCAGTTCTTC. Translation gives CASSSLTSLNEQFF. The full variable domain, in which reference TRBV5-6 and TRBJ2-1 provide the parts outside the CDR3, is DAGVTQSPTHLIKTRGQQVTLRCSPKSGHDTVSWYQQALGQGPQFIFQYYEEEERQRGNFPDRFSGHQFPNYSSELNVNALLLGDSALYLCASSSLTSLNEQFFGPGTRLTVL.

In the case of this clone: At one boundary the junction diverges from the germline segment, which might be a read error. Other DNA sequences in this sample translate to the same CDR3. This chain connects TRBV19 to TRBJ1-1; 7 bases line up with TRBD1. Germline assignment: CDR1 LNHDA and CDR2 SQIVND (reference sequence). This CDR3 contains 16 residues. The CDR3 DNA is TGTGCCAGTAGGATAAACGACAGGGTCCAAAACACTGAGGCTTTCTTT. Translated, it gives CASRINDRVQNTEAFF.